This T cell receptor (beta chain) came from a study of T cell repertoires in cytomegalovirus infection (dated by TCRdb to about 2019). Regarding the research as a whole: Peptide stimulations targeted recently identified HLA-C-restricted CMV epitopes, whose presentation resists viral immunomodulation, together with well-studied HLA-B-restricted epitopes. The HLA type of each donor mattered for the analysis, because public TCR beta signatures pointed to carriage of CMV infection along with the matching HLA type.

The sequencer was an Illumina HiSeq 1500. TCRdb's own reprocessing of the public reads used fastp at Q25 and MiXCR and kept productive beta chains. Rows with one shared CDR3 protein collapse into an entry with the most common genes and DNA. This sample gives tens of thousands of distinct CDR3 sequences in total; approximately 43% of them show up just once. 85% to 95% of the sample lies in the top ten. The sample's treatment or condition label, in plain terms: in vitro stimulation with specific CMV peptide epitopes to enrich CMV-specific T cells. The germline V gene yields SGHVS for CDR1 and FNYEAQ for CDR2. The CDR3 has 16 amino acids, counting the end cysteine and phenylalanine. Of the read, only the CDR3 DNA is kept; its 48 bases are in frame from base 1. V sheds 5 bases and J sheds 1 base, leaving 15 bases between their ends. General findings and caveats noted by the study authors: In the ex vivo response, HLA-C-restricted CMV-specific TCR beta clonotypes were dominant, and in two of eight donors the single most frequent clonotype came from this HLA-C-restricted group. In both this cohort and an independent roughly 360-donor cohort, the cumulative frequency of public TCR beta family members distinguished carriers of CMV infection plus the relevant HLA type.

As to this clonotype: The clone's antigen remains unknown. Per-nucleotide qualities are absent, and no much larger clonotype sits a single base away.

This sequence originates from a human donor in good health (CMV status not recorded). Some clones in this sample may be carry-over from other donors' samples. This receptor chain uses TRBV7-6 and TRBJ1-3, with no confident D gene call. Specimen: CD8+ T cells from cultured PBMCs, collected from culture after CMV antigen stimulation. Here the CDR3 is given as CASSPNARGSGNTIYF. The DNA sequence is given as TGTGCCAGCAGCCCCAATGCCCGGGGTTCTGGAAACACCATATATTTT.